The rows below give T cell receptor delta chains drawn from one sample of a study of γδ T cells in repeated Plasmodium falciparum infection. TCRdb redid the clone calls on the multiplex PCR reads with CATT. Of around 82,000 delta-chain clones listed, more than 1.4% are singletons. Source material: gamma-delta T cells from blood. These receptors were taken from a pool of human donors (malaria-infected and uninfected, not separated). Each CDR3 is given with its conserved first and last residue. The order of the fields is D gene, J gene, clone size, V gene, CDR3 DNA, CDR3 protein. The D gene is left open where the match is weak. Rows give clone size only sometimes, using once, few, many, or a class for an expanded clone.

d_gene: TRDD3
j_gene: TRDJ3
abundance: medium-sized
v_gene: TRDV1
CDR3nt: TGTGCTCTTGGGGAACGTTTTCTTTACTGGGGGATAATCACCTCCTGGGACACCCGACAGATGTTTTTC
CDR3aa: CALGERFLYWGIITSWDTRQMFF

d_gene: TRDD3
j_gene: TRDJ1
abundance: many
v_gene: TRDV1
CDR3nt: TGTGCTCTTGGGAACCGAGACTGGGGGATATGGATTTACACCGATAAACTCATCTTT
CDR3aa: CALGNRDWGIWIYTDKLIF

d_gene: .
j_gene: TRDJ1
abundance: many
v_gene: TRDV1
CDR3nt: TGTGCTCTTGGGGAAGGTGGCTCCTACCCAACGGGGACACCACCGAACACCGATAAACTCATCTTT
CDR3aa: CALGEGGSYPTGTPPNTDKLIF

d_gene: .
j_gene: TRDJ2
abundance: .
v_gene: TRDV1
CDR3nt: TGTGCTCTTGGGGACGCGCCTCCGACCGGGTTTGCACAACTCTTCTTT
CDR3aa: CALGDAPPTGFAQLFF

d_gene: TRDD3
j_gene: TRDJ1
abundance: many
v_gene: TRDV1
CDR3nt: TGTGCTCTTGGGCGCCACTGGGGGATACGCACCGATGAACTCATCTTT
CDR3aa: CALGRHWGIRTDELIF

d_gene: .
j_gene: TRDJ1
abundance: medium-sized
v_gene: TRDV1
CDR3nt: TGTGCTCTTGGGGAACTAGATAAGGGGAAGAAGAGCCTATCCCTTCTCACACAGAGCGATAAACTCATCTTT
CDR3aa: CALGELDKGKKSLSLLTQSDKLIF

d_gene: .
j_gene: TRDJ1
abundance: many
v_gene: TRDV1
CDR3nt: TGTGCTCTTGGGGAGGTTTATCCTTCCTTGGGGGAGAGACTCATCTTT
CDR3aa: CALGEVYPSLGERLIF

d_gene: TRDD3
j_gene: TRDJ3
abundance: many
v_gene: TRDV2
CDR3nt: TGTGCCTGTGACACCGCGTGGGTACTGGGGGATACACGGGGCTCCTGGGACACCCGACAGATGTTTTTC
CDR3aa: CACDTAWVLGDTRGSWDTRQMFF

d_gene: TRDD3
j_gene: TRDJ1
abundance: .
v_gene: TRDV1
CDR3nt: TGTGCTCTTGGGGAAAGGGGTACTGGGGGATACCAAACCGATAAACTCATCTTT
CDR3aa: CALGERGTGGYQTDKLIF

d_gene: .
j_gene: TRDJ2
abundance: medium-sized
v_gene: TRDV1
CDR3nt: TGTGCTCTTGGGGGGCTACGAGCCAGCACCCTAACCCTGACAGCACAACTCTTCTTT
CDR3aa: CALGGLRASTLTLTAQLFF

d_gene: TRDD3
j_gene: TRDJ1
abundance: many
v_gene: TRDV1
CDR3nt: TGTGCTCTTGGGGAACTTCCCCCGTACTGGGGGCCCTACACCGATAAACTCATCTTT
CDR3aa: CALGELPPYWGPYTDKLIF

d_gene: TRDD3
j_gene: TRDJ3
abundance: medium-sized
v_gene: TRDV2
CDR3nt: TGTGCCTGTGACACCGGGGGATACTCGTCCTGGGACACCCGACAGATGTTTTTC
CDR3aa: CACDTGGYSSWDTRQMFF

d_gene: TRDD3
j_gene: TRDJ1
abundance: many
v_gene: TRDV1
CDR3nt: TGTGCTCTTGGGGAAATGGAGCTAAGGCTGGGGGATAAGGGTAACGATAAACTCATCTTT
CDR3aa: CALGEMELRLGDKGNDKLIF

d_gene: .
j_gene: TRDJ1
abundance: many
v_gene: TRDV1
CDR3nt: TGTGCTCTTGGGGAACTAAAACGGACTGGCGGTAAACTCATCTTT
CDR3aa: CALGELKRTGGKLIF

d_gene: TRDD3
j_gene: TRDJ1
abundance: many
v_gene: TRDV1
CDR3nt: TGTGCTCTTGGGGAACTCCCCCGGGATACGCCATACACCGATAAACTCATCTTT
CDR3aa: CALGELPRDTPYTDKLIF

d_gene: TRDD3
j_gene: TRDJ1
abundance: many
v_gene: TRDV1
CDR3nt: TGTGCTCTTGGGGAAAAGAAGGGGGATTCCACCGATAAACTCATCTTT
CDR3aa: CALGEKKGDSTDKLIF

d_gene: TRDD3
j_gene: TRDJ1
abundance: many
v_gene: TRDV1
CDR3nt: TGTGCTCTTGGGGAACTATGGGTCCTACGTGTCCCTACTGGGGGATCCACCGATAAACTCATCTTT
CDR3aa: CALGELWVLRVPTGGSTDKLIF

d_gene: .
j_gene: TRDJ1
abundance: many
v_gene: TRDV1
CDR3nt: TGTGCTCTTGGGGAACTCGGGCCCTACGGGACCTCGGGGGGAGTCACCGATAAACTCATCTTT
CDR3aa: CALGELGPYGTSGGVTDKLIF

d_gene: TRDD3
j_gene: TRDJ3
abundance: many
v_gene: TRDV1
CDR3nt: TGTGCTCTTGGGGTACTGGGGGTCAGCTCCTGGGACACCCGACAGATGTTTTTC
CDR3aa: CALGVLGVSSWDTRQMFF

d_gene: TRDD3
j_gene: TRDJ2
abundance: many
v_gene: TRDV1
CDR3nt: TGTGCTCTTGGGGAAGGATTGTCTACTGGGGACGTAGCTTTGACAGCACAACTCTTCTTT
CDR3aa: CALGEGLSTGDVALTAQLFF

d_gene: .
j_gene: TRDJ1
abundance: many
v_gene: TRDV1
CDR3nt: TGTGCTCTTGGGGAACGTACTGTAGGGGGCCGAATCACCGATAAACTCATCTTT
CDR3aa: CALGERTVGGRITDKLIF

d_gene: .
j_gene: TRDJ1
abundance: many
v_gene: TRDV1
CDR3nt: TGTGCTCTTGGGGATCCCCTCCCTCTTCCTGGTAAACTCATCTTT
CDR3aa: CALGDPLPLPGKLIF

d_gene: TRDD3
j_gene: TRDJ1
abundance: medium-sized
v_gene: TRAV38-2/DV8
CDR3nt: TGTGCTTATAGGAGCGGGCCTTCCTACGACTACTGGGGGATACTGAAGGGGTACACCGATAAACTCATCTTT
CDR3aa: CAYRSGPSYDYWGILKGYTDKLIF

d_gene: TRDD3
j_gene: TRDJ1
abundance: many
v_gene: TRDV1
CDR3nt: TGTGCTCTTGGGGAAGTAGGAGCCTTCTTCTGGGGGATACGACCCACCGATAAACTCATCTTT
CDR3aa: CALGEVGAFFWGIRPTDKLIF

d_gene: .
j_gene: TRDJ1
abundance: few
v_gene: TRDV1
CDR3nt: TGTGCTCTTGGGCCTCCGGGGCCGGCCCGGTACACCGATAAACTCATCTTT
CDR3aa: CALGPPGPARYTDKLIF

d_gene: TRDD3
j_gene: TRDJ3
abundance: many
v_gene: TRDV1
CDR3nt: TGTGCTCTTGGGATCGGTCCTACTGGGGGATACTACAGGGACACCCGACAGATGTTTTTC
CDR3aa: CALGIGPTGGYYRDTRQMFF

d_gene: .
j_gene: TRDJ1
abundance: many
v_gene: TRDV2
CDR3nt: TGTGCCTGTGACGCTCTTGTGACGGGGTACACCGATAAACTCATCTTT
CDR3aa: CACDALVTGYTDKLIF

d_gene: TRDD3
j_gene: TRDJ3
abundance: many
v_gene: TRDV2
CDR3nt: TGTGCCTGTGACGGGCTGGGGGATCCTTCCGGAGTCGCCTGGGACACCCGACAGATGTTTTTC
CDR3aa: CACDGLGDPSGVAWDTRQMFF

d_gene: TRDD3
j_gene: TRDJ1
abundance: .
v_gene: TRDV1
CDR3nt: TGTGCTCTTGGGGAGCTACATCCTACGAGTCTGGGGGATACGGGGTACACCGATAAACTCATCTTT
CDR3aa: CALGELHPTSLGDTGYTDKLIF